This section outlines one T cell receptor (beta chain) sequence together with its context. Its antigen target is currently unknown. No much larger clone is present one base from it, and per-base qualities are unavailable. TCRbeta CDR3 regions were amplified from genomic DNA using the immunoSEQ Assay, a bias-controlled multiplex PCR. The study's own analysis went as follows. The number of nucleated cells in each sample was estimated by amplification of reference gene primers within the assay. Sequence reads were collapsed and filtered to measure the absolute abundance of every unique TCRbeta CDR3 rearrangement. For each sample, productive Simpson clonality was calculated as the square root of Simpson's diversity index across productive rearrangements. TCRdb took over this immuneACCESS table, retaining in-frame rearrangements with V and J assigned. Such tables are incomplete; in checked studies, under half of the missing clones stem from an unresolved V gene, and the remainder is unexplained. The V and J calls and clone size come from that table; D and trimming were worked out from the DNA. The sample profile shows 200,000 to 250,000 clones; 80% to 85% of them were found once. 15% to 20% of the sample rests with the top ten.

From the cysteine up to the phenylalanine, the CDR3 has a length of 13 residues. The DNA shown is the 39-base CDR3, in frame from base 1. CDR1 SGHRS and CDR2 YFSETQ are derived from the germline V gene. V loses 4 bases of germline sequence and J loses 1 base, and the interval between the two ends is 8 bases. Whole blood was collected in K2EDTA tubes by collaborating institutions according to the institutions' own protocols. Collaborator samples were shipped for TCRbeta analysis as frozen whole blood, isolated PBMCs, or DNA extracted from either sample type. The sample belongs to a study of blood T cell repertoires in COVID-19 (dated by TCRdb to 2020 to 2021). Study-wide context: The collaborator samples originated in the United States, Italy and Spain and spanned the acute and convalescent phases of COVID-19. The prospective study material was composed of cDNA or gDNA derived from T cells, B-cell-depleted T cells, or PBMCs. Subjects who had been exposed to COVID-19, were actively infected with it, or had recovered from it provided the deeply sampled blood TCRbeta repertoires that made up the dataset. The repertoires were released in a freely available public database intended as a resource for research on the immune response to SARS-CoV-2. Samples were obtained from the ongoing ImmuneRACE study (first 160 participants) and from 1,254 subjects provided by 6 global collaborators. A de-identified subject ID, COVID-19 status, age in years and sex were almost always included in the sample metadata. Where available, HLA class I and class II types were taken from metadata supplied by the sample provider and were not determined by assay-based typing.

Points the paper makes about the study in general: The quantity of clinical and demographic metadata differed by source and by participant and was supplied without curation.

Material: peripheral blood. This clonotype was sampled from a woman aged 80 or over with active or convalescent COVID-19. The chain links TRBV5-1 with TRBJ1-1, and the D gene may be TRBD1, 5 bases matching. The base sequence is TGCGCCAGCAGCGACCAGGGGAACACTGAAGCTTTCTTT. Its coded protein is CASSDQGNTEAFF.